One and the same sample provided the 31 T cell receptor beta chains below, sequenced in a study of T-cell reconstitution after alpha-beta-depleted transplantation in children. Library preparation (for TCRbeta) was performed with unique molecular identifiers. TCRdb re-derived calls from the PCR reads in MiXCR, one entry per CDR3 protein. The sample lists over 550,000 distinct CDR3 sequences, about 10% seen once, with roughly 4% in the top ten. The specimen comprised PBMCs from the stem cell graft donor, sampled from the stem cell graft. These receptors were collected from a human donor who donated a stem cell graft to a child with acute myeloid leukemia.

This clonotype was seen only a few times. The rearrangement links TRBV5-1 to TRBJ1-2, with 8 bases matching TRBD1. This CDR3 has 13 residues. Trimming took 2 bases from V and 7 from J; bases not matched to a gene: 4. Germline V gene lookup returns CDR1 SGHRS and CDR2 YFSETQ. CDR3 region: CASSFSTGAGYTF. In DNA, the CDR3 is TGCGCCAGCAGCTTTTCGACAGGGGCTGGCTACACCTTC.

CDR3 in amino acids: CASIGRPQETQYF. The DNA of the CDR3 is TGTGCCAGTATCGGCAGGCCTCAAGAGACCCAGTACTTC. The J gene is TRBJ2-5, the V gene TRBV19; D gene unclear. V shed 7 bases and J shed 2 bases, with 11 bases lying between them. The CDR3 totals 13 residues. CDR1 is LNHDA and CDR2 is SQIVND in the germline V gene (reference sequence).

This clonotype was found many times. V usage is TRBV20-1 and J usage is TRBJ1-5, with TRBD1 matching over 8 bases. Germline V lookup: CDR1 DFQATT, CDR2 SNEGSKA (reference sequence). Germline trimming cut 1 base from V and 6 bases from J; bases unmatched to any gene: 11. CDR3 length: 16 amino acids. The CDR3 sequence is CSARAIGQGLFQPQHF. CDR3 nucleotide sequence: TGCAGTGCTAGAGCCATTGGACAGGGTTTATTTCAGCCCCAGCATTTT.

About this clonotype itself: This may stem from a read error, because a much larger clone lies one nucleotide away. The chain is built from TRBV18 and TRBJ2-2; 8 bases fit TRBD2. Germline V gene lookup returns CDR1 KGHSH and CDR2 LQKENI. The CDR3 contains 15 residues. CDR3 in amino acids: CASSQSGSVTGALFF. The CDR3 nucleotides read TGTGCCAGCTCACAAAGCGGGAGTGTCACCGGGGCGCTGTTTTTT.

This clonotype turned up a few times. V and J are TRBV15 and TRBJ2-3; 8 bases are a match to TRBD2. J was trimmed by 5 bases and V by 4 bases; bases with no gene match: 14. The CDR3 extends over 17 amino acids. The germline V gene encodes CDR1 LNHNV and CDR2 YYDKDF (reference sequence). The CDR3: CATSKGRTAGAEDTQYF. CDR3 coding DNA: TGTGCCACCAGCAAGGGGAGGACAGCGGGAGCGGAAGATACGCAGTATTTT.

The chain combines TRBV7-3 with TRBJ2-3, with 7 bases identical to TRBD2. Germline loops: CDR1 SGHTA, CDR2 FQGTGA. J lost 2 bases, V lost 6 bases, and 14 bases had no gene match. This CDR3 spans 17 amino acids. The chain's CDR3 is CASRSGGVAGATDTQYF. In DNA, the CDR3 is TGTGCCAGCAGATCAGGAGGGGTAGCGGGTGCCACAGATACGCAGTATTTT.

This clonotype was observed a few times. The chain employs TRBV12-3 or TRBV12-4 and TRBJ1-5; D remains unclear. The CDR3 has 15 residues. V was clipped by 5 bases and J by 5 bases, with 16 bases between them. CDR3 loop: CASSLPSPRDQPQHF. The CDR3 region has the DNA TGTGCCAGCAGTCTCCCATCTCCAAGGGATCAGCCCCAGCATTTT.

The chain couples TRBV5-1 to TRBJ2-3; D uncertain. V lost 0 bases, J lost 0 bases, and 5 bases lay in between. Germline V gives CDR1 SGHRS, CDR2 YFSETQ. The CDR3 spans 14 residues. CDR3 loop: CASSLVVSTDTQYF. CDR3 DNA: TGCGCCAGCAGCTTGGTCGTTAGCACAGATACGCAGTATTTT.

This chain connects TRBV30 to TRBJ1-2, with a weak D call TRBD1 (6 bases). This CDR3 spans 13 amino acids. Germline V CDR1 and CDR2: GTSNPN, SVGIG (reference sequence). The V and J ends lost 2 bases and 6 bases respectively, with 13 bases between them. The CDR3 reads CAWSTGILDGYTF. CDR3 coding DNA: TGTGCCTGGAGTACAGGGATTTTGGATGGCTACACCTTC.

This clonotype came up many times. The J gene is TRBJ2-1, the V gene TRBV7-6; no clear D. The CDR3 loop spans 13 amino acids. V gave up 2 bases and J gave up 4 bases, with 6 bases separating them. Germline CDR1 is SGHVS and CDR2 is FNYEAQ. Here the CDR3 DNA reads TGTGCCAGCAGCTTAAGTACTTACAATGAGCAGTTCTTC. Its translation is CASSLSTYNEQFF.

This chain's CDR3 is CASGSPNTEAFF. The CDR3 DNA is TGTGCCAGCGGATCTCCAAACACTGAAGCTTTCTTT. The rearrangement uses TRBV28 and TRBJ1-1; D gene uncertain. CDR3 size: 12 residues. The germline V gene encodes CDR1 MDHEN and CDR2 SYDVKM. V was shortened by 8 bases and J by 2 bases, with 9 bases between the two germline ends.

The CDR3: CASSQEGSGNTGELFF. Here the CDR3 DNA reads TGTGCCAGCAGCCAAGAGGGTAGCGGGAACACCGGGGAGCTGTTTTTT. The chain joins TRBV3-1 to TRBJ2-2, with a possible D match to TRBD2 (6 bases). Looked up from germline, CDR1 is LGHDT and CDR2 is YNNKEL (reference sequence). The CDR3 contains 16 residues. V shed 0 bases and J shed 1 base, with 9 bases lying between them. Drawing the rest from reference TRBV3-1 and TRBJ2-2, the complete variable domain is DTAVSQTPKYLVTQMGNDKSIKCEQNLGHDTMYWYKQDSKKFLKIMFSYNNKELIINETVPNRFSPKSPDKAHLNLHINSLELGDSAVYFCASSQEGSGNTGELFFGEGSRLTVL.

This rearrangement joins TRBV11-2 to TRBJ2-7, with D perhaps TRBD2 (7 bases). Germline CDR1 reads SGHAT; CDR2 reads FQNNGV. The CDR3 is 17 residues long. Between the trimmed V and J ends, which lost 0 bases and 3 bases, there was a span of 18 bases. The CDR3 loop is CASSLEGGRGQVYEQYF. CDR3 sequence (DNA): TGTGCCAGCAGCTTAGAAGGGGGGCGGGGGCAGGTCTACGAGCAGTACTTC.

This chain links TRBV30 with TRBJ2-5; D possibly corresponds to TRBD1 (5 bases). The CDR3 sequence is 13 residues long. The V gene lost 2 bases and the J gene lost 7 bases, with 14 bases spanning the gap. The V gene's germline CDR1 is GTSNPN and CDR2 SVGIG (reference sequence). The CDR3 region has the DNA TGTGCCTGGAGTAGTGTCAGGGCTGGGACCCAGTACTTC. It translates to CAWSSVRAGTQYF.

The sample holds many counts of this clonotype. This rearrangement joins TRBV6-4 to TRBJ2-1, with 9 bases aligning to TRBD2. The germline V gene has CDR1 MRHNA and CDR2 SNTAGT. The CDR3 length is 14 residues. J was trimmed by 6 bases and V by 4 bases; bases with no gene match: 4. The CDR3 region has the DNA TGTGCCAGCAGTGCTGGGACTAGCCCCAATGAGCAGTTCTTC. Translated, it gives CASSAGTSPNEQFF.

With respect to this clonotype: A much larger clonotype is one base distant, so this may be a read error. The rearrangement links TRBV7-9 to TRBJ2-1, with TRBD2 matching over 7 bases. This CDR3 is built from 15 residues. The V and J ends lost 1 base and 9 bases, in that order; junction bases with no gene match: 9. Germline loops: CDR1 SEHNR, CDR2 FQNEAQ (reference sequence). CDR3: CASSLETSEGCEQFF. In nucleotides, the CDR3 is TGTGCCAGCAGCTTAGAAACTAGCGAGGGGTGTGAGCAGTTCTTC. The complete variable domain, with remaining parts taken from reference TRBV7-9 and TRBJ2-1, reads DTGVSQNPRHKITKRGQNVTFRCDPISEHNRLYWYRQTLGQGPEFLTYFQNEAQLEKSRLLSDRFSAERPKGSFSTLEIQRTEQGDSAMYLCASSLETSEGCEQFFGPGTRLTVL.

V and J are TRBV12-3 or TRBV12-4 and TRBJ2-7; no firm D call. The germline V and J ends were trimmed by 3 bases and 3 bases, with 12 bases remaining between them. CDR3 size: 14 residues. DNA for the CDR3: TGTGCCAGCAGTTTTTCCACCAAACACTACGAGCAGTACTTC. It yields the protein CASSFSTKHYEQYF.

This clonotype was counted only a few times. The rearrangement joins TRBV20-1 to TRBJ2-7; no reliable D call. Looked up from germline, CDR1 is DFQATT and CDR2 is SNEGSKA (reference sequence). V was trimmed by 1 base and J by 0 bases, leaving 10 bases between them. CDR3 length: 14 residues. The CDR3 DNA is TGCAGTGCTAGAGTGAGTGGATACTCCTACGAGCAGTACTTC. Protein sequence: CSARVSGYSYEQYF.

This clonotype has at least ten counts. The CDR3 loop reads CASSLKSSGEQYF. DNA for the CDR3: TGTGCCAGCAGCTTAAAAAGTTCGGGGGAGCAGTACTTC. The V and J genes are TRBV7-3 and TRBJ2-7, with a tentative D call TRBD2 (5 bases). Germline-derived CDR1 and CDR2 are SGHTA and FQGTGA. Trimming shortened V by 1 base and J by 7 bases, and 11 bases separated the two germline ends. The CDR3 extends over 13 amino acids.

The CDR3 DNA sequence: TGTGCCAGCAGTAGCAGGGGAAGAAACACTGAAGCTTTCTTT. The encoded protein is CASSSRGRNTEAFF. V is TRBV12-3 or TRBV12-4 and J is TRBJ1-1, with a weak D call TRBD1 (6 bases). Trimming took 5 bases from V and 2 from J, leaving 12 bases between them. The CDR3 runs 14 residues.

Comment on this clonotype: One end of the junction does not line up with germline, which may come from a read error. Here the CDR3 reads CASSLGQPTQIF. Written as DNA, the CDR3 is TGTGCCAGCAGTCTGGGACAACCGACCCAGATTTTT. V usage is TRBV12-3 or TRBV12-4 and J usage is TRBJ1-3, with a weak D call TRBD1 (6 bases). This CDR3 contains 12 residues.

This clonotype was seen more than once but under ten times. The genes are TRBV28 and TRBJ2-7; 9 bases align to TRBD1. Germline V gives CDR1 MDHEN, CDR2 SYDVKM. Trimming cost V 7 bases and J 2 bases; bases outside gene matches: 12. This CDR3 is 16 amino acids long. The CDR3 bases are TGTGCCAGCACTTCTGCGGGACAGGGTAGGGCCTACGAGCAGTACTTC. This gives the protein CASTSAGQGRAYEQYF.

The chain couples TRBV7-9 to TRBJ1-4, with D uncertain. The CDR3 is 14 residues long. CDR1 and CDR2 (germline): SEHNR, FQNEAQ (reference sequence). Trimming cost V 3 bases and J 4 bases, with 9 bases left between them. CDR3 amino acids: CASSLVQFNEKLFF. In DNA, the CDR3 is TGTGCCAGCAGCTTGGTCCAGTTTAATGAAAAACTGTTTTTT.

The genes are TRBV5-1 and TRBJ2-1; 8 bases align to TRBD2. Germline V gene lookup returns CDR1 SGHRS and CDR2 YFSETQ. The CDR3 extends over 14 amino acids. V was clipped by 4 bases and J by 4 bases; unmatched bases: 4. The CDR3 spells CASSPGRVYNEQFF. The CDR3 coding sequence is TGCGCCAGCAGCCCCGGGAGGGTATACAATGAGCAGTTCTTC.

This clonotype was seen repeatedly, ten times or more. V usage is TRBV28 and J usage is TRBJ2-1; 9 nucleotides align to TRBD2. J was trimmed by 4 bases and V by 7 bases; bases with no gene match: 5. The germline CDR1 and CDR2 sequences are MDHEN and SYDVKM. This CDR3 has 14 residues. CDR3 in amino acids: CASTGAGGYNEQFF. For the CDR3, the DNA is TGTGCCAGCACGGGAGCGGGAGGATACAATGAGCAGTTCTTC.

This clonotype appeared many times. This rearrangement joins TRBV18 to TRBJ2-7, with D maybe TRBD1 (5 bases). Germline CDR1 KGHSH, CDR2 LQKENI. CDR3 size: 12 residues. Trimming removed 5 bases from V and 6 bases from J, with 11 bases in between. In DNA form, the CDR3 reads TGTGCCAGCTCAGACGCAGACAGCGAGCAGTACTTC. Its translation: CASSDADSEQYF.

The V gene is TRBV30, the J gene TRBJ1-1, with D possibly being TRBD1 (5 bases). The CDR3 has 13 residues. Germline V gene lookup returns CDR1 GTSNPN and CDR2 SVGIG (reference sequence). Trimming removed 8 bases from V and 4 bases from J, with 17 bases in between. The CDR3 DNA is TGTGCCGGCCTCACAGGAAGGAGCACTGAAGCTTTCTTT. It encodes CAGLTGRSTEAFF.

This clonotype was seen a few times. The chain combines TRBV5-4 with TRBJ2-3, with a tentative D call TRBD2 (5 bases). Germline loops: CDR1 SGHNT, CDR2 YYREEE (reference sequence). CDR3 length: 18 residues. The V and J ends lost 0 bases and 1 base respectively, with 18 bases between them. Here the CDR3 reads CASSLGISGTLGTDTQYF. CDR3 bases: TGTGCCAGCAGCTTGGGTATAAGCGGAACCTTGGGCACAGATACGCAGTATTTT.

The chain has TRBV11-3 and TRBJ1-6; 7 positions match TRBD1. V was clipped by 3 bases and J by 10 bases; unmatched bases: 6. Germline loops: CDR1 SGHNT, CDR2 YENEEA. There are 14 residues in the CDR3. Here the CDR3 reads CASSFNYRGSPLHF. Here the CDR3 DNA reads TGTGCCAGCAGCTTTAACTACAGGGGCTCACCCCTCCACTTT.

The CDR3 nucleotides are TGCAGCGTTGAAGATCGGGCGGGAGTGGCTGGGGCCAACGTCCTGACTTTC. It is translated as CSVEDRAGVAGANVLTF. V and J are TRBV29-1 and TRBJ2-6, with 7 positions matching TRBD2. V gave up 0 bases and J gave up 2 bases; unmatched junction bases: 7. Looked up from germline, CDR1 is SQVTM and CDR2 is ANQGSEA. This CDR3 has 17 residues. The full variable domain, rest sourced from reference TRBV29-1 and TRBJ2-6, is SAVISQKPSRDICQRGTSLTIQCQVDSQVTMMFWYRQQPGQSLTLIATANQGSEATYESGFVIDKFPISRPNLTFSTLTVSNMSPEDSSIYLCSVEDRAGVAGANVLTFGAGSRLTVL.

The sample holds a few counts of this clonotype. CDR3 protein: CASSLARIDTEAFF. The CDR3 DNA sequence: TGTGCCAGCAGCTTAGCTAGGATTGACACTGAAGCTTTCTTT. J is TRBJ1-1 and V is TRBV7-9; D remains ambiguous. The CDR3 runs 14 residues. The germline gives CDR1 SEHNR, CDR2 FQNEAQ (reference sequence). V dropped 0 bases and J dropped 3 bases, with 8 bases sitting between them.